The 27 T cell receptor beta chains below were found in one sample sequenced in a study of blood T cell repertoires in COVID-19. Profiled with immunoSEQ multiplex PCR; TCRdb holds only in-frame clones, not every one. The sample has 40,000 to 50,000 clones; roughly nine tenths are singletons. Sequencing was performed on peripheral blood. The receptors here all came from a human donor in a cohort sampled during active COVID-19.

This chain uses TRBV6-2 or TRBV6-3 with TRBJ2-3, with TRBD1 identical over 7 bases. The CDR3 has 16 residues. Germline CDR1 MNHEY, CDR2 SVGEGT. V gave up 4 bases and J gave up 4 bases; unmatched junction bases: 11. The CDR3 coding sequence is TGTGCCAGCAGTTTCACGGGGACAGTAACGGCAGATACGCAGTATTTT. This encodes CASSFTGTVTADTQYF.

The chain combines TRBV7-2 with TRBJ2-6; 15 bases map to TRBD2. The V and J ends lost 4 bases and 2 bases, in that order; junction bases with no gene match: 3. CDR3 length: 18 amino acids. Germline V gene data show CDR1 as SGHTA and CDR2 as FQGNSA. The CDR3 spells CASSSGLAGGPGANVLTF. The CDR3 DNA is TGTGCCAGCAGCTCGGGACTAGCGGGAGGTCCTGGGGCCAACGTCCTGACTTTC.

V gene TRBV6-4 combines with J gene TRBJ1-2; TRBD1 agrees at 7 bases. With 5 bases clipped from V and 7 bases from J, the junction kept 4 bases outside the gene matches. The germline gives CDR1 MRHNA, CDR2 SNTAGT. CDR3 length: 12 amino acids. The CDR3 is CASSPGGSGYTF. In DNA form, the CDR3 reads TGTGCCAGCAGTCCAGGGGGTAGTGGCTACACCTTC.

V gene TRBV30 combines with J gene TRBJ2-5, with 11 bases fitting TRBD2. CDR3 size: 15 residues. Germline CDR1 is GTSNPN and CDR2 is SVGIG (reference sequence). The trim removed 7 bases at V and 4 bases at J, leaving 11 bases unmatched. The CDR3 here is CAYNSGTSGRETQYF. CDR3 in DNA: TGTGCCTACAATTCCGGGACTAGCGGAAGAGAGACCCAGTACTTC.

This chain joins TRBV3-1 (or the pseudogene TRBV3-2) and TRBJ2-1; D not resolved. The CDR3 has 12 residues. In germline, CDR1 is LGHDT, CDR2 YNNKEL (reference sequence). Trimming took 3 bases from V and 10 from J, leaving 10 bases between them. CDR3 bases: TGTGCCAGCAGCCAGGGCATCACCGAGCAGTTCTTC. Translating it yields CASSQGITEQFF.

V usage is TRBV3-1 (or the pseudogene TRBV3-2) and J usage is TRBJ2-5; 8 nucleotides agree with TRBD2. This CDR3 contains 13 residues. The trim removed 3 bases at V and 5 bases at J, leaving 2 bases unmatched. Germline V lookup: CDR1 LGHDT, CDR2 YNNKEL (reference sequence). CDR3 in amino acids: CASSHPGGETQYF. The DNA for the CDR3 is TGTGCCAGCAGCCACCCGGGGGGGGAGACCCAGTACTTC.

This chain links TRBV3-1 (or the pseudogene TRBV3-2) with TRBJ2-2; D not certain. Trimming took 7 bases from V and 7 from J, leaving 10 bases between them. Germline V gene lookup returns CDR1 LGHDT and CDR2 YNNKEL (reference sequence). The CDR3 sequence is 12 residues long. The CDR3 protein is CASTPGRGELFF. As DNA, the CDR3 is TGTGCCAGCACCCCCGGTCGCGGGGAGCTGTTTTTT.

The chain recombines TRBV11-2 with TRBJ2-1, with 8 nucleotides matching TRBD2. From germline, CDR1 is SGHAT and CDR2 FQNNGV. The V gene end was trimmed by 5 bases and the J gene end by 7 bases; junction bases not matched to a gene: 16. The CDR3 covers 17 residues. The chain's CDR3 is CASSRRQTSARGNEQFF. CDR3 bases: TGTGCCAGCAGCCGCCGACAGACTAGCGCCCGGGGGAATGAGCAGTTCTTC.

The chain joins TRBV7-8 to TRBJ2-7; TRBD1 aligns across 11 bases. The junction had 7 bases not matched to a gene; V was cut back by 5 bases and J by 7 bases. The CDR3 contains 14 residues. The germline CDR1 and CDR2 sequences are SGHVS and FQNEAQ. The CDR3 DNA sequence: TGTGCCAGCAGCATCGGGACAGGGGGTACGGAGCAGTACTTC. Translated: CASSIGTGGTEQYF.

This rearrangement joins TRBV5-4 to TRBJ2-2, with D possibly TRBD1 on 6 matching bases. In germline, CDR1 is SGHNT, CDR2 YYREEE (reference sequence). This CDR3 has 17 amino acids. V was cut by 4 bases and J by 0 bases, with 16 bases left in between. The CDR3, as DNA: TGTGCCAGCAGCCCACCCGGGACACCGACGAACACCGGGGAGCTGTTTTTT. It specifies CASSPPGTPTNTGELFF.

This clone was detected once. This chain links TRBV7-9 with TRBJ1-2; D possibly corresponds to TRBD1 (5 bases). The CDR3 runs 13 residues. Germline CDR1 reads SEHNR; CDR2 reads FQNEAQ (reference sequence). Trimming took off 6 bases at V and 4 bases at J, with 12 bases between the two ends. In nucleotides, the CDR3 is TGTGCCAGCAGTCCGGGACTCCTCTATGGCTACACCTTC. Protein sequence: CASSPGLLYGYTF.

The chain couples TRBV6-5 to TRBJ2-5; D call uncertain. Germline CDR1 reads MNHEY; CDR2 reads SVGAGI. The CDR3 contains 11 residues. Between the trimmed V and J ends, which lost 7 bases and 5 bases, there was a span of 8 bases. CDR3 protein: CASTGLETQYF. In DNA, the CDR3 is TGTGCCAGCACCGGTCTGGAGACCCAGTACTTC.

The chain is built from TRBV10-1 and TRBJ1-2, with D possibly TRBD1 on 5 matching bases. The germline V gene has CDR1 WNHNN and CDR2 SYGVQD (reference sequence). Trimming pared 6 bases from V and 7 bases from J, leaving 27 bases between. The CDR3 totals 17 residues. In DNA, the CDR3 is TGCGCCAGCAGGCTTTTGGGAAGGGGATTTACGACTTCTGGCTACACCTTC. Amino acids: CASRLLGRGFTTSGYTF.

The CDR3 nucleotides are TGTGCCAGCCTCTTGAACACTGAAGCTTTCTTT. It codes for CASLLNTEAFF. The gene calls are TRBV12-3 or TRBV12-4 and TRBJ1-1; D gene ambiguous. The CDR3 is made up of 11 amino acids. The V end lost 8 bases, the J end lost 0 bases, and 4 bases lay between the germline ends.

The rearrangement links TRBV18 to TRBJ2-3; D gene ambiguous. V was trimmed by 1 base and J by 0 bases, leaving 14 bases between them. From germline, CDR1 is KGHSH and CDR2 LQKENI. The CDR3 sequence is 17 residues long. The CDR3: CASSPRQYTSSTDTQYF. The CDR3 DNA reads TGTGCCAGCTCACCACGTCAGTACACGTCTAGCACAGATACGCAGTATTTT.

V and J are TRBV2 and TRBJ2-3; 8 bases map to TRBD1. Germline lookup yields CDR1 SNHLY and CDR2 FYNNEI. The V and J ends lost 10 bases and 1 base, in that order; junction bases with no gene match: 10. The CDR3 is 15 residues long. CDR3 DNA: TGTGCCACCAATGGACAGGGAACAGGCACAGATACGCAGTATTTT. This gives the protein CATNGQGTGTDTQYF.

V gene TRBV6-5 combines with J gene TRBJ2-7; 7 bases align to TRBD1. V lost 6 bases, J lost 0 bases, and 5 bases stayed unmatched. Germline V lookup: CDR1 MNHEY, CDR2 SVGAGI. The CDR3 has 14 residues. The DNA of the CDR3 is TGTGCCAGCAGGGGGACAGTTAGCTCCTACGAGCAGTACTTC. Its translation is CASRGTVSSYEQYF.

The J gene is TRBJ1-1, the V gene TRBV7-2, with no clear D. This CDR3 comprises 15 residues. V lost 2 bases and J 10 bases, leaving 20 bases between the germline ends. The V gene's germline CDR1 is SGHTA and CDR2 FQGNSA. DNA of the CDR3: TGTGCCAGCAGCTTATTCCAGGCGGGAGCCAATCGAGCTTTCTTT. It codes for CASSLFQAGANRAFF.

The CDR3 protein is CASSFGSGTNTGELFF. The CDR3 bases are TGTGCCAGCAGCTTTGGTAGCGGGACGAACACCGGGGAGCTGTTTTTT. The chain recombines TRBV5-4 with TRBJ2-2, with TRBD2 matching over 8 bases. V trimming: 2 bases; J trimming: 0 bases; junction bases outside the gene matches: 3. This CDR3 region has 16 residues. Germline V gene lookup returns CDR1 SGHNT and CDR2 YYREEE (reference sequence).

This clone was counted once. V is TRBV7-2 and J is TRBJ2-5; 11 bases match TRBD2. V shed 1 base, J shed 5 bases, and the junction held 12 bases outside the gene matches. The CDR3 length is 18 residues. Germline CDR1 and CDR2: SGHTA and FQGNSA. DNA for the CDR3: TGTGCCAGCAGCTTAGAAACTAGCGGGAGTTGGGCGGGGGAGACCCAGTACTTC. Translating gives CASSLETSGSWAGETQYF. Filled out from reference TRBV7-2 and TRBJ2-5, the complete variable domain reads GAGVSQSPSNKVTEKGKDVELRCDPISGHTALYWYRQSLGQGLEFLIYFQGNSAPDKSGLPSDRFSAERTGGSVSTLTIQRTQQEDSAVYLCASSLETSGSWAGETQYFGPGTRLLVL.

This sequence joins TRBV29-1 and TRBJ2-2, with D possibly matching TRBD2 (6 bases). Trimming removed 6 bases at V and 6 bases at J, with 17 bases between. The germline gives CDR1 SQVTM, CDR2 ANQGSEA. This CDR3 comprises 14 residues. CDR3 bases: TGCAGCGTCCAATCGGTCGGGGGACCCGGGGAGCTGTTTTTT. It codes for CSVQSVGGPGELFF.

CDR3: CASSLWDREGEQYF. CDR3 sequence (DNA): TGTGCCAGCAGCCTGTGGGACAGGGAGGGCGAGCAGTACTTC. The chain links TRBV3-1 (or the pseudogene TRBV3-2) to TRBJ2-7, with 9 bases identical to TRBD1. This CDR3 is 14 amino acids long. Germline-derived CDR1 and CDR2 are LGHDT and YNNKEL (reference sequence). The trim removed 4 bases at V and 6 bases at J, leaving 7 bases unmatched.

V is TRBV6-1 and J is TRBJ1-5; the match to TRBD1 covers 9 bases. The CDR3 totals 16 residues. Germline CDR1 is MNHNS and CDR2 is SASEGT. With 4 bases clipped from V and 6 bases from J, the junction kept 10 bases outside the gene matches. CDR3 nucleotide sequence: TGTGCCAGCAGTGTAAACCGGGACAGGGCCAGTCAGCCCCAGCATTTT. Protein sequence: CASSVNRDRASQPQHF.

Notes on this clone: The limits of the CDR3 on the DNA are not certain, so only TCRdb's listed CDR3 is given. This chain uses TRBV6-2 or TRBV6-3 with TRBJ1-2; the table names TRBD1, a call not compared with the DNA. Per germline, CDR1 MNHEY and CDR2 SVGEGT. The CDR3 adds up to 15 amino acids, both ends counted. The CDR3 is CASSTSGQNNYGYTF.

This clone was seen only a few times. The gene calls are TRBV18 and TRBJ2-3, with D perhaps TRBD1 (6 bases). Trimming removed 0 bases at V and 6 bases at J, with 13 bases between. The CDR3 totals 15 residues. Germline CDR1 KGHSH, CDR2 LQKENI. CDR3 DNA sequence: TGTGCCAGCTCACCACCGGAACAGGGTGGCGATACGCAGTATTTT. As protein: CASSPPEQGGDTQYF.

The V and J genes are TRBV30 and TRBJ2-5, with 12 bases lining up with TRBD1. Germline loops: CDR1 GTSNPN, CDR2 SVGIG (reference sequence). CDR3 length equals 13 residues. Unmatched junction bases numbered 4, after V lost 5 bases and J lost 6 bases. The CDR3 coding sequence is TGTGCCTGGGGGGGACAGGGGGCGCAGACCCAGTACTTC. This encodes CAWGGQGAQTQYF.

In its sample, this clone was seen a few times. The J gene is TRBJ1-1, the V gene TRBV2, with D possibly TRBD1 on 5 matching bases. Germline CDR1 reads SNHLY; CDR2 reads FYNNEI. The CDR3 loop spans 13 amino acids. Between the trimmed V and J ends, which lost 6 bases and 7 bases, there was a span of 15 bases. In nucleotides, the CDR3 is TGTGCCAGCAGCCAAAAGGGGCGCCTTGAAGCTTTCTTT. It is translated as CASSQKGRLEAFF.